A single sample is the source of the 30 T cell receptor beta chains below, sequenced in a study of T cells in Graves' hyperthyroidism and ophthalmopathy. What was amplified from RNA transcripts were TCR beta CDR3 regions. First-round RT-PCR with HTBI primers amplified the TCR CDR3 region. Via MiXCR, TCRdb re-called the multiplex PCR reads, giving one row per CDR3 protein. The sample records about 420,000 distinct CDR3 sequences, roughly an eighth being singletons. The sequenced sample was blood. These receptors all come from a woman aged 18-29 years with Graves' hyperthyroidism.

The chain is built from TRBV9 and TRBJ1-1; a possible D gene is TRBD1 (6 bases). The CDR3 has 16 amino acids. Germline CDR1 reads SGDLS; CDR2 reads YYNGEE. V was trimmed by 4 bases and J by 4 bases, leaving 20 bases between them. CDR3 nucleotides: TGTGCCAGCAGCCCTCGGGGAGGGGGTTGGGGCACTGAAGCTTTCTTT. This gives the protein CASSPRGGGWGTEAFF.

This clonotype was recorded many times. The chain uses TRBV11-2 and TRBJ2-2; TRBD1 is a possible D gene (6 bases). The CDR3 has 16 amino acids. V lost 1 base, J lost 5 bases, and 14 bases lay in between. In germline, CDR1 is SGHAT, CDR2 FQNNGV. The CDR3 protein is CASSLVWQGWTGELFF. The CDR3 DNA is TGTGCCAGCAGCTTAGTGTGGCAGGGGTGGACCGGGGAGCTGTTTTTT.

This clonotype came up many times. The genes are TRBV19 and TRBJ2-5; D could derive from TRBD1 or TRBD2 (5 bases each). In germline, CDR1 is LNHDA, CDR2 SQIVND (reference sequence). The germline V and J ends were trimmed by 6 bases and 5 bases, with 19 bases remaining between them. The length of the CDR3 is 15 residues. The CDR3: CASSTTGARGETQYF. For the CDR3, the DNA is TGTGCCAGTAGCACTACCGGGGCTAGGGGCGAGACCCAGTACTTC.

This clonotype was seen only a few times. This chain joins TRBV7-3 and TRBJ1-3; D remains ambiguous. V lost 2 bases and J lost 6, with 8 bases in between. CDR1 is SGHTA and CDR2 is FQGTGA in the germline V gene. The CDR3 is 13 residues long. Here the CDR3 DNA reads TGTGCCAGCAGCTTATTTGGGGAAAACACCATATATTTT. This encodes CASSLFGENTIYF.

This clonotype was counted ten times or more. The genes are TRBV5-1 and TRBJ2-3; perhaps TRBD2 as D (7 bases). CDR1 and CDR2 from the germline V gene are SGHRS and YFSETQ. The CDR3 spans 18 residues. V lost 4 bases and J lost 4, with 25 bases in between. The CDR3 DNA reads TGCGCCAGCAGCGGGGGGGCCGTTGAAGGGGATCGGGCAGATACGCAGTATTTT. Translating it yields CASSGGAVEGDRADTQYF.

In this sample, this clonotype turned up many times. The rearrangement joins TRBV2 to TRBJ2-6; TRBD1 aligns across 8 bases. Germline V gene lookup returns CDR1 SNHLY and CDR2 FYNNEI. CDR3 size: 21 residues. Trimming cost V 6 bases and J 0 bases; bases outside gene matches: 19. CDR3 nucleotide sequence: TGTGCCAGCAGGAAGGGAAAGAGGACAGGGACCGATTCCTCTGGGGCCAACGTCCTGACTTTC. It encodes CASRKGKRTGTDSSGANVLTF.

The genes are TRBV6-2 or TRBV6-3 and TRBJ2-5; maybe TRBD1 (7 bases). There are 17 residues in the CDR3. V lost 0 bases to trimming and J lost 0 bases, with 14 bases between them. The germline V gene has CDR1 MNHEY and CDR2 SVGEGT. CDR3 residues: CASSYSNRGTDQETQYF. The CDR3 nucleotides are TGTGCCAGCAGTTACTCCAACCGCGGGACAGACCAAGAGACCCAGTACTTC.

The J gene is TRBJ1-3, the V gene TRBV6-2 or TRBV6-3; unclear D gene. V lost 8 bases to trimming and J lost 4 bases, with 6 bases between them. The CDR3 contains 11 residues. CDR1 and CDR2 (germline): MNHEY, SVGEGT. The CDR3 region is CASGLGNTIYF. The CDR3 DNA is TGTGCCAGCGGTCTAGGAAACACCATATATTTT.

Only a few counts were recorded for this clonotype. The chain uses TRBV6-1 and TRBJ1-2; a possible D gene is TRBD1 (6 bases). Germline V CDR1 and CDR2: MNHNS, SASEGT. This CDR3 has 13 amino acids. V dropped 6 bases and J dropped 4 bases, with 12 bases sitting between them. CDR3 loop: CASSEGGFYGYTF. Here the CDR3 DNA reads TGTGCCAGCAGCGAGGGGGGGTTCTATGGCTACACCTTC.

The chain couples TRBV27 to TRBJ1-3; D is unclear. V gave up 1 base and J gave up 4 bases, with 11 bases separating them. CDR3 length equals 15 residues. The germline V gene has CDR1 MNHEY and CDR2 SMNVEV (reference sequence). The DNA for the CDR3 is TGTGCCAGCAGTTTATTACCCTTCACCGGAAACACCATATATTTT. It encodes CASSLLPFTGNTIYF.

Many counts were recorded for this clonotype. The chain links TRBV12-3 or TRBV12-4 to TRBJ2-6; 8 nucleotides line up with TRBD1. The V gene end was trimmed by 6 bases and the J gene end by 3 bases; junction bases not matched to a gene: 4. The CDR3 has 15 amino acids. The CDR3 reads CASRVQGVGANVLTF. For the CDR3, the DNA is TGTGCCAGCAGGGTACAGGGGGTTGGGGCCAACGTCCTGACTTTC.

This clonotype was counted a few times. V usage is TRBV5-1 and J usage is TRBJ2-1; D not certain. The germline V gene has CDR1 SGHRS and CDR2 YFSETQ. This CDR3 spans 11 amino acids. Deletions cut 0 bases from V and 10 bases from J, with 5 bases between. The CDR3 loop is CASSLEGEQFF. CDR3 DNA: TGCGCCAGCAGCTTGGAGGGAGAGCAGTTCTTC.

The J gene is TRBJ1-2, the V gene TRBV5-6; D possibly corresponds to TRBD1 (5 bases). Trimming removed 4 bases from V and 6 bases from J, with 25 bases in between. This CDR3 is built from 17 residues. CDR1 and CDR2 (germline): SGHDT, YYEEEE. CDR3 in amino acids: CASSREAGLSPVDGYTF. The CDR3 bases are TGTGCCAGCAGCAGGGAGGCAGGGTTGAGTCCGGTGGATGGCTACACCTTC.

This clonotype was seen only a few times. The chain carries TRBV7-8 and TRBJ1-3; D ambiguous. The germline V gene encodes CDR1 SGHVS and CDR2 FQNEAQ. Trimming took off 1 base at V and 4 bases at J, with 14 bases between the two ends. The CDR3 covers 16 residues. The CDR3 DNA sequence: TGTGCCAGCAGCTTAGGGACCGTCCCTGGGGGAAACACCATATATTTT. Its translation is CASSLGTVPGGNTIYF.

This clonotype was detected only a few times. This chain's CDR3 is CASSSGTGFGELPQHF. In DNA form, the CDR3 reads TGTGCCAGCAGTTCCGGGACAGGTTTTGGGGAGCTGCCCCAGCATTTT. The chain has TRBV28 and TRBJ1-5; 8 positions match TRBD1. Germline V gene lookup returns CDR1 MDHEN and CDR2 SYDVKM. With 4 bases clipped from V and 9 bases from J, the junction kept 14 bases outside the gene matches. The CDR3 spans 16 residues.

The gene calls are TRBV2 and TRBJ2-5; 10 bases match TRBD2. This CDR3 is built from 15 residues. Germline values: CDR1 SNHLY, CDR2 FYNNEI. J lost 1 base, V lost 8 bases, and 7 bases had no gene match. DNA for the CDR3: TGTGCCAGCGCGAGGGCTAGCGGGAGCCAAGAGACCCAGTACTTC. Translating gives CASARASGSQETQYF.

This clonotype was seen more than once but under ten times. The chain joins TRBV19 to TRBJ1-5; 8 positions agree with TRBD1. There are 15 residues in the CDR3. Germline CDR1 reads LNHDA; CDR2 reads SQIVND (reference sequence). The J segment lost 2 bases and the V segment lost 5 bases, leaving 5 bases of the junction unmatched. The CDR3 nucleotides are TGTGCCAGTAGTCTCCGGACAGGGCGCAATCAGCCCCAGCATTTT. This encodes CASSLRTGRNQPQHF.

This clonotype was counted ten times or more. The chain joins TRBV7-8 to TRBJ2-1; either TRBD1 or TRBD2 may fit D (5 bases each). With 1 base removed from V and 9 bases from J, the gap between germline ends came to 13 bases. This CDR3 is built from 14 residues. Germline CDR1 reads SGHVS; CDR2 reads FQNEAQ. In DNA form, the CDR3 reads TGTGCCAGCAGCTTAGGAGGGGAAAGGAGTGAGCAGTTCTTC. Amino acid sequence: CASSLGGERSEQFF.

This clonotype has a count of ten or more. The chain joins TRBV7-8 to TRBJ1-1, with D unresolved. The germline V gene encodes CDR1 SGHVS and CDR2 FQNEAQ. The germline V and J ends were trimmed by 10 bases and 5 bases, with 20 bases remaining between them. The CDR3 consists of 14 residues. CDR3 in DNA: TGTGCCACCGCGTATAAAAATTCGGGGACTGAAGCTTTCTTT. This translates into CATAYKNSGTEAFF.

This clonotype came up a few times. One base away lies a much larger clone, so this may be a sequencing read error. This rearrangement joins TRBV6-2 or TRBV6-3 to TRBJ1-5; weak D call: TRBD1 (5 bases). Trimming removed 6 bases at V and 2 bases at J, with 14 bases between. Germline V gene data show CDR1 as MNHEY and CDR2 as SVGEGT. CDR3 size: 15 residues. The CDR3, as DNA: TGTGCCAGCAGCTTATCGGGGGAACGCAATCAGCCCCAGCATTTT. This translates into CASSLSGERNQPQHF.

This clonotype was detected a few times. J is TRBJ2-6 and V is TRBV10-3; TRBD2 matches 10 bases. CDR3 length: 16 residues. From germline, CDR1 is ENHRY and CDR2 SYGVKD. J gave up 1 base and V 3 bases, and 0 bases lay outside the gene matches. CDR3 protein: CAISEAGGSGANVLTF. The CDR3 DNA sequence: TGTGCCATCAGTGAAGCGGGAGGGTCTGGGGCCAACGTCCTGACTTTC.

This chain's CDR3 is CASSIQRVRYEQFF. CDR3 sequence (DNA): TGTGCCAGTAGTATTCAACGGGTTAGGTATGAGCAGTTCTTC. This sequence joins TRBV19 and TRBJ2-1; D uncertain. V gave up 3 bases and J gave up 8 bases, with 14 bases separating them. This CDR3 has 14 amino acids. CDR1 is LNHDA and CDR2 is SQIVND in the germline V gene (reference sequence).

This clonotype has a count of ten or more. V and J are TRBV28 and TRBJ2-3, with a weak D call TRBD1 (5 bases). Trimming shortened V by 0 bases and J by 1 base, and 11 bases separated the two germline ends. This CDR3 is built from 16 residues. CDR1 is MDHEN and CDR2 is SYDVKM in the germline V gene. Here the CDR3 reads CASSLWQGSGTDTQYF. CDR3 nucleotides: TGTGCCAGCAGTTTATGGCAGGGATCGGGCACAGATACGCAGTATTTT.

This clonotype appeared many times. This chain joins TRBV29-1 and TRBJ2-7; D is undetermined. The V end lost 4 bases, the J end lost 2 bases, and 9 bases lay between the germline ends. Per the germline V gene, CDR1 is SQVTM and CDR2 is ANQGSEA. The CDR3 is 12 residues long. The CDR3 DNA follows: TGCAGCGTTGGGGTCGGGCCCTACGAGCAGTACTTC. Translated: CSVGVGPYEQYF.

This clonotype appeared a few times. The chain couples TRBV12-3 or TRBV12-4 to TRBJ2-7; D is ambiguous. The CDR3 covers 16 residues. Trimming shortened V by 8 bases and J by 0 bases, and 20 bases separated the two germline ends. Here the CDR3 DNA reads TGTGCCAGCCAACGAGAACATAGCCTTAGCTCCTACGAGCAGTACTTC. It codes for CASQREHSLSSYEQYF.

This clonotype was counted many times. The V and J genes are TRBV19 and TRBJ2-1, with 13 bases lining up with TRBD2. Germline lookup yields CDR1 LNHDA and CDR2 SQIVND (reference sequence). With 5 bases clipped from V and 7 bases from J, the junction kept 11 bases outside the gene matches. The CDR3 has 17 residues. The CDR3 spells CASSAGTSGAPVNEQFF. The DNA for the CDR3 is TGTGCCAGTAGTGCAGGGACTAGCGGGGCCCCTGTGAATGAGCAGTTCTTC.

In regard to this clonotype: It may be a read error: a sequence one base away is much more abundant. Without the conserved terminal phenylalanine or tryptophan, this CDR3 likely stems from a read error. The chain employs TRBV5-1 and TRBJ1-1; TRBD1 agrees at 8 bases. The V and J ends lost 4 bases and 6 bases, in that order; junction bases with no gene match: 14. CDR3 length: 16 residues. Germline CDR1 reads SGHRS; CDR2 reads YFSETQ. CDR3 DNA sequence: TGCGCCAGCAGCCCGGACAGGGCAGGGGGGTGGCCTGAAGCTTTCCTT. It specifies CASSPDRAGGWPEAFL.

There are a few counts of this clonotype. The CDR3 DNA sequence: TGCGCCAGCAGCCAAGATTGGAAGGGGAACACTGAAGCTTTCTTT. Amino acids: CASSQDWKGNTEAFF. The rearrangement uses TRBV4-3 and TRBJ1-1; no clear D. Trimming took 0 bases from V and 1 from J, leaving 9 bases between them. The length of the CDR3 is 15 residues. Germline CDR1 LGHNA, CDR2 YSLEER.

This clonotype was detected many times. V gene TRBV5-5 combines with J gene TRBJ2-5, with 11 bases identical to TRBD1. Losses at the gene ends were 4 bases for V and 4 bases for J; bases not matched to a gene: 6. Germline CDR1 reads SGHKS; CDR2 reads YYEKEE (reference sequence). This CDR3 has 15 residues. The chain's CDR3 is CASSTRTGGVETQYF. The CDR3 region has the DNA TGTGCCAGCAGCACCCGGACAGGGGGCGTAGAGACCCAGTACTTC.

This clonotype came up many times. The V and J genes are TRBV6-4 and TRBJ2-1; no clear D gene. V gave up 7 bases and J gave up 5 bases, with 12 bases separating them. The CDR3 loop spans 13 amino acids. Germline assignment: CDR1 MRHNA and CDR2 SNTAGT. The CDR3 coding sequence is TGTGCCAGCAAGGTCGAGCTTCACAATGAGCAGTTCTTC. This translates into CASKVELHNEQFF.